These 9 T cell receptor beta chains came from one sample sequenced in a study of blood T cell repertoires in COVID-19. Measured with immunoSEQ multiplex PCR; TCRdb has only the in-frame clones, and not every one. The sample contains 310,000 or so clones, roughly 89% of which appear only once. What was sequenced was PBMCs or T cells enriched from blood (not recorded which). These receptors were collected from a woman between 18 and 29 years old who had recovered from COVID-19.

The chain carries TRBV7-3 and TRBJ1-4; possible D gene TRBD1, 5 bases. The ends were cut back, 5 bases at V and 8 bases at J, with 15 bases in the middle. CDR1 SGHTA and CDR2 FQGTGA come from the germline V gene. The CDR3 is made up of 14 amino acids. CDR3: CASSPGPGREKLFF. For the CDR3, the DNA is TGTGCCAGCAGCCCAGGGCCTGGTCGGGAAAAACTGTTTTTT.

The gene calls are TRBV19 and TRBJ1-1; no reliable D call. In germline, CDR1 is LNHDA, CDR2 SQIVND (reference sequence). Between the trimmed V and J ends, which lost 3 bases and 5 bases, there was a span of 13 bases. The CDR3 is 14 amino acids. The CDR3: CASSISPGWTEAFF. The DNA of the CDR3 is TGTGCCAGTAGTATTTCTCCGGGGTGGACTGAAGCTTTCTTT.

The genes are TRBV14 and TRBJ2-5, with 8 bases fitting TRBD2. The germline CDR1 and CDR2 sequences are SGHDN and FVKESK. The trim removed 5 bases at V and 5 bases at J, leaving 16 bases unmatched. The CDR3 runs 17 residues. The CDR3 DNA reads TGTGCCAGCAGCGACCGACTAAGCGGGAGAAGTGGGGAGACCCAGTACTTC. This translates into CASSDRLSGRSGETQYF.

The CDR3 here is CASSLPVGGGGTDTQYF. For the CDR3, the DNA is TGTGCCAGCAGCCTCCCGGTTGGCGGGGGCGGCACAGATACGCAGTATTTT. This chain joins TRBV5-4 and TRBJ2-3; D might be TRBD2 (7 bases). V was clipped by 4 bases and J by 1 base, with 19 bases between them. The CDR3 totals 17 residues. The germline V gene has CDR1 SGHNT and CDR2 YYREEE (reference sequence).

V usage is TRBV7-9 and J usage is TRBJ2-7; D is possibly TRBD1 (6 bases). Germline V gene data show CDR1 as SEHNR and CDR2 as FQNEAQ (reference sequence). This CDR3 spans 15 amino acids. Trimming removed 3 bases at V and 2 bases at J, with 14 bases between. CDR3 sequence reads: CASSFKQGTPYEQYF. The CDR3 coding sequence is TGTGCCAGCAGCTTTAAGCAGGGGACCCCCTACGAGCAGTACTTC.

This chain's CDR3 is CASSQSGRGRYEQYF. The CDR3 DNA reads as TGCGCCAGCAGTCAATCGGGCAGGGGTAGGTACGAGCAGTACTTC. The chain has TRBV23-1 and TRBJ2-7; D is possibly TRBD1 (6 bases). TRBV23-1 counts as an open reading frame of uncertain function. This CDR3 has 15 residues. The V and J ends lost 0 bases and 4 bases respectively, with 13 bases between them.

As concerns this clone: Other DNA sequences in the sample encode the same CDR3. The chain combines TRBV6-4 with TRBJ2-1; 8 bases fit TRBD1. The CDR3 runs to 15 residues. Germline CDR1 is MRHNA and CDR2 is SNTAGT. The V and J ends lost 2 bases and 5 bases, in that order; junction bases with no gene match: 5. For the CDR3, the DNA is TGTGCCAGCAGTGACCCCGGGACAGGTAACAATGAGCAGTTCTTC. Its protein product is CASSDPGTGNNEQFF.

In this sample, this clone turned up a few times. V usage is TRBV2 and J usage is TRBJ2-7, with 9 bases identical to TRBD2. The germline gives CDR1 SNHLY, CDR2 FYNNEI. V lost 7 bases to trimming and J lost 3 bases; unmatched junction nucleotides: 7. This CDR3 region has 14 residues. CDR3 residues: CASTQTSGNYEQYF. The CDR3 coding sequence is TGTGCCAGCACCCAGACTAGCGGTAACTACGAGCAGTACTTC.

The V gene is TRBV18, the J gene TRBJ1-5; 7 bases fit TRBD1. The CDR3 has 17 residues. Germline V gene lookup returns CDR1 KGHSH and CDR2 LQKENI. With V trimmed by 3 bases and J by 0 bases, 8 bases remained unmatched. Here the CDR3 reads CASSPGQGVYSNQPQHF. The DNA of the CDR3 is TGTGCCAGCTCACCTGGTCAGGGGGTTTATAGCAATCAGCCCCAGCATTTT.